Given below is one T cell receptor beta chain in context. The antigen is not known. In TCRdb, the 5' RACE reads were re-called with MiXCR into one record per CDR3 protein. The sample has 600,000 to 850,000 distinct CDR3 sequences; about 18% are singletons. These data are taken from a study of identical twins. Per germline, CDR1 SGHTA and CDR2 FQGNSA. The V and J ends lost 2 bases and 5 bases respectively, with 17 bases between them. This CDR3 is 16 amino acids long. Findings and caveats of the study: The study drew conclusions from cross-sectional statistical analysis, not from following the same donors.

These data also featured in a second study, about T cells expressing NK-cell markers. According to that study: Sorted CD3+CD56+NKG2C+, CD3+CD56+NKG2C- and CD3+CD56-NKG2C+ T cells supplied TCR beta repertoires. Sequencing covered eight donors, seven HCMV-seropositive and one seronegative.

The receptor comes from a woman under 30 in good health. Specimen: PBMCs. The rearrangement links TRBV7-2 to TRBJ2-3; no clear D gene. CDR3 sequence (DNA): TGTGCCAGCAGCTTATCTGGCGACTCCCCTGGAGATACGCAGTATTTT. This codes for CASSLSGDSPGDTQYF.